This is a list of T cell receptor beta chains from one sample in a study of graft-versus-host responses after intestinal transplantation. Profiling relied on immunoSEQ multiplex PCR, and the TCRdb table lists in-frame clones only, not all of them. Of 98,000 or so clones in the sample, more than 70% were seen once. The specimen comprised PBMCs, sampled 255 days after intestinal transplant. Receptors originate from a human patient who received an intestinal transplant, so some T cells may come from the graft donor. CDR3s include the opening cysteine and the closing phenylalanine or tryptophan. D genes are given only for firm matches. Clone size, where shown, is once, few, many, or a class for clones that have expanded.

abundance: .; d_gene: .; v_gene: TRBV9; j_gene: TRBJ2-7; CDR3nt: TGTGCCAGCAGCGTAGGGGGGCAGCGAGTCTACGAGCAGTACTTC; CDR3aa: CASSVGGQRVYEQYF
abundance: .; d_gene: TRBD2; v_gene: TRBV5-1; j_gene: TRBJ2-2; CDR3nt: TGCGCCAGCAGCCTGGGACTAGCGGGAGGGGCCGGGGAGCTGTTTTTT; CDR3aa: CASSLGLAGGAGELFF
abundance: few; d_gene: .; v_gene: TRBV5-4; j_gene: TRBJ2-2; CDR3nt: TGTGCCAGCAGCTTGGGACTAGTGGGCGGGGAGCTGTTTTTT; CDR3aa: CASSLGLVGGELFF
abundance: .; d_gene: .; v_gene: TRBV7-6; j_gene: TRBJ1-6; CDR3nt: TGTGCCAGCAGCGTAGGTGGACATTATAATTCACCCCTCCACTTT; CDR3aa: CASSVGGHYNSPLHF
abundance: .; d_gene: .; v_gene: TRBV28; j_gene: TRBJ1-4; CDR3nt: TGTGCCAGCAGTCCCCCGACAGAGTTTGCAACTAATGAAAAACTGTTTTTT; CDR3aa: CASSPPTEFATNEKLFF
abundance: .; d_gene: .; v_gene: TRBV28; j_gene: TRBJ1-1; CDR3nt: TGTGCCAGCTCCCGGAGCCTGGAAGCTTTCTTT; CDR3aa: CASSRSLEAFF
abundance: .; d_gene: TRBD1; v_gene: TRBV5-5; j_gene: TRBJ2-7; CDR3nt: TGTGCCAGCAGCTTGGAGGGACAGCCGACCTACGAGCAGTACTTC; CDR3aa: CASSLEGQPTYEQYF
abundance: .; d_gene: TRBD1; v_gene: TRBV4-1; j_gene: TRBJ1-1; CDR3nt: TGCGCCAGCAGCCAGACGACAGGGCCCACTGAAGCTTTCTTT; CDR3aa: CASSQTTGPTEAFF
abundance: .; d_gene: .; v_gene: TRBV4-2; j_gene: TRBJ2-7; CDR3nt: TGTGCCAGCAGCCAAGCCCAGGGCCAGGGGAACCACGAGCAGTACTTC; CDR3aa: CASSQAQGQGNHEQYF
abundance: once; d_gene: .; v_gene: TRBV6-6; j_gene: TRBJ2-7; CDR3nt: TGTGCCAGCACCCAACCTAGCGCCAACTACGAGCAGTACTTC; CDR3aa: CASTQPSANYEQYF
abundance: .; d_gene: .; v_gene: TRBV28; j_gene: TRBJ2-1; CDR3nt: TGTGCCAGCACATGCCCGGCGGCCGTCTCTGCGGGATCCAACAATGAGCAGTTCTTC; CDR3aa: CASTCPAAVSAGSNNEQFF
abundance: .; d_gene: TRBD1; v_gene: TRBV5-6; j_gene: TRBJ2-5; CDR3nt: TGTGCCAGCAGCGCCAACAGGGGCCCACAAGAGACCCAGTACTTC; CDR3aa: CASSANRGPQETQYF
abundance: .; d_gene: .; v_gene: TRBV6-5; j_gene: TRBJ1-1; CDR3nt: TGTGCCAGCACAAATGGACCCGTTCTTAACACTGAAGCTTTCTTT; CDR3aa: CASTNGPVLNTEAFF
abundance: .; d_gene: .; v_gene: TRBV27; j_gene: TRBJ2-7; CDR3nt: TGTGCCAGCAGTTTATCCTCGGGGACGTTTATCTACGAGCAGTACTTC; CDR3aa: CASSLSSGTFIYEQYF
abundance: .; d_gene: .; v_gene: TRBV6-5; j_gene: TRBJ2-1; CDR3nt: TGTGCCAGCAGTTACTCAGAGGACAATGAGCAGTTCTTC; CDR3aa: CASSYSEDNEQFF
abundance: once; d_gene: TRBD2; v_gene: TRBV18; j_gene: TRBJ2-1; CDR3nt: TGTGCCAGCTCACCGGGCGGGGGGTATAATGAGCAGTTCTTC; CDR3aa: CASSPGGGYNEQFF
abundance: .; d_gene: .; v_gene: TRBV30; j_gene: TRBJ1-1; CDR3nt: TGTGCCTGGATAAAGGCGAACACTGAAGCTTTCTTT; CDR3aa: CAWIKANTEAFF
abundance: .; d_gene: .; v_gene: TRBV7-9; j_gene: TRBJ1-2; CDR3nt: TGTGCCAGCAGCTTAGTGGGACGGGACTATGGCTACACCTTC; CDR3aa: CASSLVGRDYGYTF
abundance: few; d_gene: .; v_gene: TRBV4-1; j_gene: TRBJ2-7; CDR3nt: TGCGCCAGCACCCAAGGTCGAGCGGCTAACTACGAGCAGTACTTC; CDR3aa: CASTQGRAANYEQYF
abundance: .; d_gene: .; v_gene: TRBV30; j_gene: TRBJ1-2; CDR3nt: TGTGCCCGGATAACCGGAGGGGTTCGTGGCTACACCTTC; CDR3aa: CARITGGVRGYTF
abundance: .; d_gene: .; v_gene: TRBV19; j_gene: TRBJ2-2; CDR3nt: TGTGCCAGTAAGGGCACCGGGGAGCTGTTTTTT; CDR3aa: CASKGTGELFF
abundance: .; d_gene: TRBD1; v_gene: TRBV7-2; j_gene: TRBJ1-5; CDR3nt: TGTGCCAGCAGCCAGGGACAGCTAAATCAGCCCCAGCATTTT; CDR3aa: CASSQGQLNQPQHF
abundance: .; d_gene: .; v_gene: TRBV5-1; j_gene: TRBJ2-3; CDR3nt: TGCGCCAGCAGCCCCCGGTACGGCGGCACAGATACGCAGTATTTT; CDR3aa: CASSPRYGGTDTQYF
abundance: .; d_gene: .; v_gene: TRBV6-1; j_gene: TRBJ1-2; CDR3nt: TGTGCCAGCAGACGTTCCCAGGGTCAGGCCTATGGCTACACCTTC; CDR3aa: CASRRSQGQAYGYTF
abundance: .; d_gene: .; v_gene: TRBV7-3; j_gene: TRBJ2-1; CDR3nt: TGTGCCAGCAGCTTGGTGCCAGGGGTAAGGGACAATGAGCAGTTCTTC; CDR3aa: CASSLVPGVRDNEQFF
abundance: .; d_gene: TRBD2; v_gene: TRBV9; j_gene: TRBJ2-1; CDR3nt: TGTGCCAGCAGCGTAGACAGCGGGGGGTGGAATGAGCAGTTCTTC; CDR3aa: CASSVDSGGWNEQFF
abundance: .; d_gene: .; v_gene: TRBV28; j_gene: TRBJ1-1; CDR3nt: TGTGCCAGCAGCTTATCGCCAGGGGAGGACACTGAAGCTTTCTTT; CDR3aa: CASSLSPGEDTEAFF
abundance: .; d_gene: TRBD1; v_gene: TRBV5-1; j_gene: TRBJ1-1; CDR3nt: TGCGCCAGCAATGTGGGGACAGGGAACACTGAAGCTTTCTTT; CDR3aa: CASNVGTGNTEAFF
abundance: .; d_gene: .; v_gene: TRBV6-5; j_gene: TRBJ2-7; CDR3nt: TGTGCCAGCAGTTACTCGAGGGACTTGACCTACGAGCAGTACTTC; CDR3aa: CASSYSRDLTYEQYF
abundance: few; d_gene: .; v_gene: TRBV7-9; j_gene: TRBJ2-7; CDR3nt: TGTGCCAGCAGCTCCGTGGACAGCGCGAGAAGGGAGCAGTACTTC; CDR3aa: CASSSVDSARREQYF
abundance: .; d_gene: TRBD1; v_gene: TRBV18; j_gene: TRBJ1-2; CDR3nt: TGTGCCAGCTCACCAGGGGACAGAGGCTATGGCTACACCTTC; CDR3aa: CASSPGDRGYGYTF
abundance: .; d_gene: .; v_gene: TRBV9; j_gene: TRBJ1-2; CDR3nt: TGTGCCAGCAGCCCCATCGCAGCTAACTATGGCTACACCTTC; CDR3aa: CASSPIAANYGYTF
abundance: .; d_gene: .; v_gene: TRBV7-9; j_gene: TRBJ2-3; CDR3nt: TGTGCCAGCAGCTTAGCTAGGACAGCTACAGATACGCAGTATTTT; CDR3aa: CASSLARTATDTQYF
abundance: .; d_gene: .; v_gene: TRBV15; j_gene: TRBJ1-4; CDR3nt: TGTGCCACCAGCGGCCCGGGCGGTGAAAAACTGTTTTTT; CDR3aa: CATSGPGGEKLFF
abundance: .; d_gene: TRBD1; v_gene: TRBV5-1; j_gene: TRBJ1-6; CDR3nt: TGCGCCAGCAGCTGGGGGACAGGGGTTAATTCACCCCTCCACTTT; CDR3aa: CASSWGTGVNSPLHF
abundance: .; d_gene: .; v_gene: TRBV6-1; j_gene: TRBJ1-4; CDR3nt: TGTGCCAGCAGTCCGGGGGCCGGTAATGAAAAACTGTTTTTT; CDR3aa: CASSPGAGNEKLFF
abundance: .; d_gene: TRBD2; v_gene: TRBV27; j_gene: TRBJ2-1; CDR3nt: TGTGCCAGCGGGACTAGCCCCTACAATGAGCAGTTCTTC; CDR3aa: CASGTSPYNEQFF
abundance: .; d_gene: .; v_gene: TRBV5-4; j_gene: TRBJ2-1; CDR3nt: TGTGCCAGCAGCTTGGTGGGCATGGAGTACAATGAGCAGTTCTTC; CDR3aa: CASSLVGMEYNEQFF
abundance: .; d_gene: TRBD1; v_gene: TRBV28; j_gene: TRBJ1-5; CDR3nt: TGTGCCAGCAGTTTATCCGGGACAGATTATAGCAATCAGCCCCAGCATTTT; CDR3aa: CASSLSGTDYSNQPQHF
abundance: few; d_gene: .; v_gene: TRBV4-1; j_gene: TRBJ1-2; CDR3nt: TGCGCCAGCAGCCAAAAAGGGAGACAGGCGGATGGCTACACCTTC; CDR3aa: CASSQKGRQADGYTF
abundance: once; d_gene: .; v_gene: TRBV5-1; j_gene: TRBJ2-7; CDR3nt: TGCGCCAGCAGCCCCACCGCCGTGGCAGCCTACGAGCAGTACTTC; CDR3aa: CASSPTAVAAYEQYF
abundance: .; d_gene: .; v_gene: TRBV6-1; j_gene: TRBJ2-7; CDR3nt: TGTGCCAGCAGTGAAGCAACAGGCCAGGTAGTGATCTACGAGCAGTACTTC; CDR3aa: CASSEATGQVVIYEQYF
abundance: .; d_gene: TRBD1; v_gene: TRBV6-1; j_gene: TRBJ1-5; CDR3nt: TGTGCCAGCAGAGTAACAGGGGGCTCGAATCAGCCCCAGCATTTT; CDR3aa: CASRVTGGSNQPQHF
abundance: .; d_gene: .; v_gene: TRBV7-9; j_gene: TRBJ2-5; CDR3nt: TGTGCCAGCAGCTTCGGTACAGGGTCATCGGAGACCCAGTACTTC; CDR3aa: CASSFGTGSSETQYF
abundance: .; d_gene: .; v_gene: TRBV29-1; j_gene: TRBJ1-2; CDR3nt: TGCAGCGTTGTTTCCAGTTTCTATGGCTACACCTTC; CDR3aa: CSVVSSFYGYTF